This T cell receptor (beta chain) was sequenced during a study of blood T cell repertoires in COVID-19. Study-level background: There were acute and convalescent COVID-19 samples, and they came from the United States, Italy and Spain. Sources were T cells, B-cell-depleted T cells, or PBMCs; the material itself was cDNA or gDNA.

The CDR3 runs to 12 residues. Trimming cost V 4 bases and J 3 bases, with 4 bases left between them. Original analysis: Amplification with reference gene primers provided the estimates of nucleated cell counts. Profiled with immunoSEQ multiplex PCR; TCRdb holds only in-frame clones, not every one. The V and J calls and the clone size are those of that table, but D and trimming were determined from the DNA. Of 100,000 to 150,000 clones in the sample, more than 75% are singletons; the top ten hold almost 30%. This receptor was obtained from a woman in her 70s with acute or convalescent COVID-19. V and J are TRBV12-3 or TRBV12-4 and TRBJ1-3; no definite D call. The sequenced sample was peripheral blood. The CDR3 loop reads CASSSRGNTIYF. The CDR3 DNA is TGTGCCAGCAGTTCCCGTGGAAACACCATATATTTT.